The 30 T cell receptor beta chains given below trace back to one sample, sequenced in a study of blood T cell repertoires in COVID-19. Method: immunoSEQ multiplex PCR; TCRdb's copy keeps in-frame clones and lacks some. This repertoire shows some 97,000 clones, roughly 90% found once; its top ten account for 2% to 2.5%. The sample consisted of peripheral blood. These receptors were collected from a man aged 50-60 years with active COVID-19.

V is TRBV7-9 and J is TRBJ1-1; D might be TRBD1 (5 bases). Germline values: CDR1 SEHNR, CDR2 FQNEAQ (reference sequence). V was pared by 3 bases and J by 5 bases, with 7 bases between. CDR3 length: 12 residues. The DNA of the CDR3 is TGTGCCAGCAGCTTCAGGGATACTGAAGCTTTCTTT. This codes for CASSFRDTEAFF.

This chain links TRBV5-1 with TRBJ2-5, with 9 bases aligning to TRBD2. Germline V gene data show CDR1 as SGHRS and CDR2 as YFSETQ. The CDR3 sequence is 13 residues long. J gave up 6 bases and V 4 bases, and 4 bases lay outside the gene matches. CDR3 residues: CASSIAGEKTQYF. CDR3 DNA sequence: TGCGCCAGCAGCATAGCGGGGGAAAAGACCCAGTACTTC.

The chain combines TRBV7-9 with TRBJ2-1; 9 bases match TRBD2. Germline V gene sequence: CDR1 SEHNR, CDR2 FQNEAQ (reference sequence). Trimming took 4 bases from V and 8 from J; bases not matched to a gene: 6. The CDR3 is made up of 14 amino acids. The CDR3 loop is CASSWAGGPDEQFF. CDR3 bases: TGTGCCAGCAGCTGGGCGGGGGGGCCCGATGAGCAGTTCTTC.

This clone has just a few counts. V gene TRBV29-1 combines with J gene TRBJ1-1; TRBD1 might be the D (5 bases). The CDR3 totals 12 residues. CDR1 and CDR2 from the germline V gene are SQVTM and ANQGSEA. DNA of the CDR3: TGCAGAATAGGGGATTTGAGCACTGAAGCTTTCTTT. Translation gives CRIGDLSTEAFF.

The count of this clone is one. The chain couples TRBV19 to TRBJ1-2, with D tentatively TRBD1 (6 bases). Trimming stripped 9 bases from V and 2 bases from J, with 10 bases between. Germline V gene data show CDR1 as LNHDA and CDR2 as SQIVND (reference sequence). This CDR3 is built from 12 residues. CDR3 coding DNA: TGTGCCAGCCAGACAGGAAACTATGGCTACACCTTC. Encoded protein: CASQTGNYGYTF.

The chain carries TRBV5-1 and TRBJ1-2, with D perhaps TRBD1 (6 bases). Trimming left V 1 base short and J 6 bases short, with 13 bases between. This CDR3 region has 14 residues. Germline CDR1 reads SGHRS; CDR2 reads YFSETQ. The CDR3 coding sequence is TGCGCCAGCAGCTTGACAGGGCAATTGGATGGCTACACCTTC. Protein sequence: CASSLTGQLDGYTF.

The J gene is TRBJ1-3, the V gene TRBV3-1 (or the pseudogene TRBV3-2); D is undetermined. The CDR3 totals 16 residues. CDR1 and CDR2 (germline): LGHDT, YNNKEL (reference sequence). Trimming shortened V by 0 bases and J by 6 bases, and 15 bases separated the two germline ends. This CDR3 reads CASSQEVMRVENTIYF. DNA of the CDR3: TGTGCCAGCAGCCAAGAAGTAATGCGGGTCGAAAACACCATATATTTT.

The chain is built from TRBV2 and TRBJ1-2; a weak D match, TRBD1 (6 bases). This CDR3 is 14 amino acids long. Germline CDR1 and CDR2: SNHLY and FYNNEI. V was clipped by 3 bases and J by 8 bases, with 16 bases between them. CDR3 nucleotide sequence: TGTGCCAGCAGTGACAGGGGCCGAATCTCCGGCTACACCTTC. Its protein product is CASSDRGRISGYTF.

This chain connects TRBV2 to TRBJ1-5, with 8 positions matching TRBD1. CDR1 is SNHLY and CDR2 is FYNNEI in the germline V gene. Losses at the gene ends were 4 bases for V and 3 bases for J; bases not matched to a gene: 8. This CDR3 has 16 amino acids. CDR3: CASSAGGTGSNQPQHF. The CDR3 DNA sequence: TGTGCCAGCAGTGCCGGGGGGACAGGTTCCAATCAGCCCCAGCATTTT.

The V call is TRBV20-1, the J call TRBJ2-1, with 8 bases fitting TRBD1. Germline CDR1 reads DFQATT; CDR2 reads SNEGSKA (reference sequence). The CDR3 has 15 amino acids. V dropped 3 bases and J dropped 4; count of bases not matched to a gene: 8. CDR3 nucleotides: TGCAGTGCTAGTCGCCCTCGGACAGGGTACAATGAGCAGTTCTTC. Amino acids: CSASRPRTGYNEQFF.

This chain links TRBV7-6 with TRBJ2-1, with TRBD2 as a possible D gene (6 bases). Trimming shortened V by 0 bases and J by 4 bases, and 10 bases separated the two germline ends. The germline gives CDR1 SGHVS, CDR2 FNYEAQ. The CDR3 has 15 residues. CDR3: CASSLARGSYNEQFF. The CDR3 DNA reads as TGTGCCAGCAGCTTAGCACGGGGGAGTTACAATGAGCAGTTCTTC.

This clone was seen just once. The chain employs TRBV21-1 and TRBJ2-3; TRBD2, the table's D call, lacks a check against the DNA. TRBV21-1 has pseudogene status. The CDR3 contains 15 residues. The CDR3, as DNA: TGTGCCAGCAGCGTTGCTAGCGAGAGGACAGATACGCAGTATTTT. This gives the protein CASSVASERTDTQYF.

Only one count was recorded for this clone. The V gene is TRBV3-1 (or the pseudogene TRBV3-2), the J gene TRBJ2-7; a weak D match, TRBD1 (5 bases). Trimming left V 2 bases short and J 0 bases short, with 14 bases between. Germline lookup yields CDR1 LGHDT and CDR2 YNNKEL (reference sequence). The CDR3 has 16 residues. DNA of the CDR3: TGTGCCAGCAGCCAACCCAGGGTTCTCGGCTCCTACGAGCAGTACTTC. Its protein product is CASSQPRVLGSYEQYF.

This chain links TRBV5-1 with TRBJ2-3; tentatively, D is TRBD1 (5 bases). The CDR3 is 16 amino acids. Trimming stripped 0 bases from V and 0 bases from J, with 11 bases between. Germline CDR1 is SGHRS and CDR2 is YFSETQ. The CDR3 nucleotides read TGCGCCAGCAGCTTGGGTGCAGGGCCTAGCACAGATACGCAGTATTTT. This sequence encodes CASSLGAGPSTDTQYF.

This clone has just one count. The chain combines TRBV7-9 with TRBJ2-7; D is ambiguous. The CDR3 is 14 residues long. The germline CDR1 and CDR2 sequences are SEHNR and FQNEAQ (reference sequence). Trimming took 5 bases from V and 6 from J, leaving 17 bases between them. This CDR3 is CASSPRPTYFEQYV. CDR3 DNA: TGTGCCAGCAGCCCGCGCCCCACGTACTTCGAGCAGTACGTC.

The chain is built from TRBV7-9 and TRBJ2-7; D is perhaps TRBD2 (6 bases). V was shortened by 3 bases and J by 0 bases, with 12 bases between the two germline ends. The germline V gene has CDR1 SEHNR and CDR2 FQNEAQ (reference sequence). This CDR3 comprises 15 residues. The CDR3 coding sequence is TGTGCCAGCAGCTTTGGAGGGCTTGACTCCTACGAGCAGTACTTC. This sequence encodes CASSFGGLDSYEQYF.

The chain has TRBV5-1 and TRBJ2-1, with 9 bases aligning to TRBD1. In germline, CDR1 is SGHRS, CDR2 YFSETQ. The CDR3 totals 15 residues. J was trimmed by 5 bases and V by 4 bases; bases with no gene match: 7. CDR3: CASSITGGRNNEQFF. Here the CDR3 DNA reads TGCGCCAGCAGCATCACAGGGGGCCGGAACAATGAGCAGTTCTTC. The full variable domain, its missing parts supplied by reference TRBV5-1 and TRBJ2-1, is KAGVTQTPRYLIKTRGQQVTLSCSPISGHRSVSWYQQTPGQGLQFLFEYFSETQRNKGNFPGRFSGRQFSNSRSEMNVSTLELGDSALYLCASSITGGRNNEQFFGPGTRLTVL.

The chain combines TRBV7-6 with TRBJ2-1; 7 bases match TRBD1. V lost 5 bases, J lost 9 bases, and 10 bases stayed unmatched. Germline CDR1 and CDR2: SGHVS and FNYEAQ. This CDR3 contains 14 residues. This CDR3 is CASSLGPSGGEQFF. Written as DNA, the CDR3 is TGTGCCAGCAGCCTGGGACCTTCAGGGGGTGAGCAGTTCTTC. The variable domain in full, completed from reference TRBV7-6 and TRBJ2-1, reads GAGVSQSPRYKVTKRGQDVALRCDPISGHVSLYWYRQALGQGPEFLTYFNYEAQQDKSGLPNDRFSAERPEGSISTLTIQRTEQRDSAMYRCASSLGPSGGEQFFGPGTRLTVL.

The rearrangement uses TRBV7-2 and TRBJ2-3; D ambiguous. Per germline, CDR1 SGHTA and CDR2 FQGNSA. Trimming left V 0 bases short and J 2 bases short, with 15 bases between. This CDR3 contains 17 residues. CDR3 DNA: TGTGCCAGCAGCTTAGCGTTTGAGAGCAGGTACACAGATACGCAGTATTTT. Its translation is CASSLAFESRYTDTQYF.

This chain connects TRBV5-6 to TRBJ1-1; D unresolved. The CDR3 is made up of 15 amino acids. The V gene's germline CDR1 is SGHDT and CDR2 YYEEEE. Deletions cut 0 bases from V and 7 bases from J, with 16 bases between. CDR3 nucleotide sequence: TGTGCCAGCAGCTTGGGGAGGTGGGCAGAGCGTGAAGCTTTCTTT. Translating gives CASSLGRWAEREAFF.

This clone was seen a handful of times. V is TRBV7-9 and J is TRBJ2-7; TRBD1 matches 9 bases. V was clipped by 5 bases and J by 3 bases; unmatched bases: 2. The CDR3 consists of 13 residues. Germline V gene lookup returns CDR1 SEHNR and CDR2 FQNEAQ (reference sequence). The CDR3 spells CASSGDRVYEQYF. For the CDR3, the DNA is TGTGCCAGCAGCGGGGACAGGGTCTACGAGCAGTACTTC. Variable domain in full (rest from reference TRBV7-9 and TRBJ2-7): DTGVSQNPRHKITKRGQNVTFRCDPISEHNRLYWYRQTLGQGPEFLTYFQNEAQLEKSRLLSDRFSAERPKGSFSTLEIQRTEQGDSAMYLCASSGDRVYEQYFGPGTRLTVT.

The rearrangement uses TRBV11-3 and TRBJ2-1; D perhaps matches TRBD2 (6 bases). Trimming removed 5 bases from V and 1 base from J, with 12 bases in between. Germline V gene data show CDR1 as SGHNT and CDR2 as YENEEA. This CDR3 has 15 residues. The CDR3 region is CASSDLAASYNEQFF. The CDR3 DNA is TGTGCCAGCAGCGACTTAGCGGCTTCCTACAATGAGCAGTTCTTC.

The CDR3 DNA reads TGCGCCAGCAGCCGGGACAGTGCCTCTAATGAAAAACTGTTTTTT. Amino acid sequence: CASSRDSASNEKLFF. The chain recombines TRBV4-1 with TRBJ1-4, with 7 positions matching TRBD1. V dropped 4 bases and J dropped 3; count of bases not matched to a gene: 5. The CDR3 consists of 15 residues. CDR1 is MGHRA and CDR2 is YSYEKL in the germline V gene.

The chain couples TRBV5-1 to TRBJ2-5, with D tentatively TRBD1 (5 bases). The CDR3 covers 14 residues. In germline, CDR1 is SGHRS, CDR2 YFSETQ. V lost 2 bases and J 1 base, leaving 9 bases between the germline ends. The CDR3, as DNA: TGCGCCAGCAGCTTCGGACACGTCCAAGAGACCCAGTACTTC. This sequence encodes CASSFGHVQETQYF.

This chain's CDR3 is CASSQKNRGGLLDTQYF. CDR3 nucleotides: TGTGCCAGCAGCCAAAAAAACCGCGGGGGCCTATTGGATACGCAGTATTTT. This sequence joins TRBV14 and TRBJ2-3; tentative D call: TRBD2 (7 bases). The CDR3 totals 17 residues. Trimming removed 2 bases at V and 6 bases at J, with 21 bases between. CDR1 and CDR2 (germline): SGHDN, FVKESK.

This sequence joins TRBV9 and TRBJ2-7, with 10 bases identical to TRBD2. Germline V gene lookup returns CDR1 SGDLS and CDR2 YYNGEE. V gave up 4 bases and J gave up 4 bases; unmatched junction bases: 14. The CDR3 runs 17 residues. CDR3 bases: TGTGCCAGCAGCCCCCAAGCGGGAGGGCCAACCTCTTACGAGCAGTACGTC. Translation gives CASSPQAGGPTSYEQYV.

V usage is TRBV29-1 and J usage is TRBJ1-1; TRBD1 is a possible D gene (5 bases). Trimming cost V 6 bases and J 8 bases, with 10 bases left between them. Germline lookup yields CDR1 SQVTM and CDR2 ANQGSEA. The CDR3 totals 10 residues. This chain's CDR3 is CSVTTAEAFF. The DNA of the CDR3 is TGCAGCGTGACGACAGCGGAAGCTTTCTTT.

This sequence joins TRBV11-2 and TRBJ2-3; TRBD1 is a possible D gene (5 bases). The germline V gene encodes CDR1 SGHAT and CDR2 FQNNGV. CDR3 size: 16 residues. The V and J ends lost 1 base and 0 bases respectively, with 11 bases between them. Here the CDR3 DNA reads TGTGCCAGCAGCTTAGGTGGACAAACTAGCACAGATACGCAGTATTTT. It specifies CASSLGGQTSTDTQYF. The variable domain in full, completed from reference TRBV11-2 and TRBJ2-3, reads EAGVAQSPRYKIIEKRQSVAFWCNPISGHATLYWYQQILGQGPKLLIQFQNNGVVDDSQLPKDRFSAERLKGVDSTLKIQPAKLEDSAVYLCASSLGGQTSTDTQYFGPGTRLTVL.

V and J are TRBV14 and TRBJ2-1; TRBD2 agrees at 10 bases. The CDR3 consists of 16 residues. Germline V CDR1 and CDR2: SGHDN, FVKESK. V gave up 6 bases and J gave up 5 bases; unmatched junction bases: 10. DNA of the CDR3: TGTGCCAGCAGACACACGAGCGGGAGGGAAAACAATGAGCAGTTCTTC. Its translation: CASRHTSGRENNEQFF.

The CDR3 DNA is TGCGCCAGCAGCCCCCGACTAGCGGGGAAATACAATGAGCAGTTCTTC. Protein product: CASSPRLAGKYNEQFF. This sequence joins TRBV5-1 and TRBJ2-1; 11 nucleotides match TRBD2. Looked up from germline, CDR1 is SGHRS and CDR2 is YFSETQ. V lost 4 bases, J lost 4 bases, and 7 bases stayed unmatched. This CDR3 comprises 16 residues.